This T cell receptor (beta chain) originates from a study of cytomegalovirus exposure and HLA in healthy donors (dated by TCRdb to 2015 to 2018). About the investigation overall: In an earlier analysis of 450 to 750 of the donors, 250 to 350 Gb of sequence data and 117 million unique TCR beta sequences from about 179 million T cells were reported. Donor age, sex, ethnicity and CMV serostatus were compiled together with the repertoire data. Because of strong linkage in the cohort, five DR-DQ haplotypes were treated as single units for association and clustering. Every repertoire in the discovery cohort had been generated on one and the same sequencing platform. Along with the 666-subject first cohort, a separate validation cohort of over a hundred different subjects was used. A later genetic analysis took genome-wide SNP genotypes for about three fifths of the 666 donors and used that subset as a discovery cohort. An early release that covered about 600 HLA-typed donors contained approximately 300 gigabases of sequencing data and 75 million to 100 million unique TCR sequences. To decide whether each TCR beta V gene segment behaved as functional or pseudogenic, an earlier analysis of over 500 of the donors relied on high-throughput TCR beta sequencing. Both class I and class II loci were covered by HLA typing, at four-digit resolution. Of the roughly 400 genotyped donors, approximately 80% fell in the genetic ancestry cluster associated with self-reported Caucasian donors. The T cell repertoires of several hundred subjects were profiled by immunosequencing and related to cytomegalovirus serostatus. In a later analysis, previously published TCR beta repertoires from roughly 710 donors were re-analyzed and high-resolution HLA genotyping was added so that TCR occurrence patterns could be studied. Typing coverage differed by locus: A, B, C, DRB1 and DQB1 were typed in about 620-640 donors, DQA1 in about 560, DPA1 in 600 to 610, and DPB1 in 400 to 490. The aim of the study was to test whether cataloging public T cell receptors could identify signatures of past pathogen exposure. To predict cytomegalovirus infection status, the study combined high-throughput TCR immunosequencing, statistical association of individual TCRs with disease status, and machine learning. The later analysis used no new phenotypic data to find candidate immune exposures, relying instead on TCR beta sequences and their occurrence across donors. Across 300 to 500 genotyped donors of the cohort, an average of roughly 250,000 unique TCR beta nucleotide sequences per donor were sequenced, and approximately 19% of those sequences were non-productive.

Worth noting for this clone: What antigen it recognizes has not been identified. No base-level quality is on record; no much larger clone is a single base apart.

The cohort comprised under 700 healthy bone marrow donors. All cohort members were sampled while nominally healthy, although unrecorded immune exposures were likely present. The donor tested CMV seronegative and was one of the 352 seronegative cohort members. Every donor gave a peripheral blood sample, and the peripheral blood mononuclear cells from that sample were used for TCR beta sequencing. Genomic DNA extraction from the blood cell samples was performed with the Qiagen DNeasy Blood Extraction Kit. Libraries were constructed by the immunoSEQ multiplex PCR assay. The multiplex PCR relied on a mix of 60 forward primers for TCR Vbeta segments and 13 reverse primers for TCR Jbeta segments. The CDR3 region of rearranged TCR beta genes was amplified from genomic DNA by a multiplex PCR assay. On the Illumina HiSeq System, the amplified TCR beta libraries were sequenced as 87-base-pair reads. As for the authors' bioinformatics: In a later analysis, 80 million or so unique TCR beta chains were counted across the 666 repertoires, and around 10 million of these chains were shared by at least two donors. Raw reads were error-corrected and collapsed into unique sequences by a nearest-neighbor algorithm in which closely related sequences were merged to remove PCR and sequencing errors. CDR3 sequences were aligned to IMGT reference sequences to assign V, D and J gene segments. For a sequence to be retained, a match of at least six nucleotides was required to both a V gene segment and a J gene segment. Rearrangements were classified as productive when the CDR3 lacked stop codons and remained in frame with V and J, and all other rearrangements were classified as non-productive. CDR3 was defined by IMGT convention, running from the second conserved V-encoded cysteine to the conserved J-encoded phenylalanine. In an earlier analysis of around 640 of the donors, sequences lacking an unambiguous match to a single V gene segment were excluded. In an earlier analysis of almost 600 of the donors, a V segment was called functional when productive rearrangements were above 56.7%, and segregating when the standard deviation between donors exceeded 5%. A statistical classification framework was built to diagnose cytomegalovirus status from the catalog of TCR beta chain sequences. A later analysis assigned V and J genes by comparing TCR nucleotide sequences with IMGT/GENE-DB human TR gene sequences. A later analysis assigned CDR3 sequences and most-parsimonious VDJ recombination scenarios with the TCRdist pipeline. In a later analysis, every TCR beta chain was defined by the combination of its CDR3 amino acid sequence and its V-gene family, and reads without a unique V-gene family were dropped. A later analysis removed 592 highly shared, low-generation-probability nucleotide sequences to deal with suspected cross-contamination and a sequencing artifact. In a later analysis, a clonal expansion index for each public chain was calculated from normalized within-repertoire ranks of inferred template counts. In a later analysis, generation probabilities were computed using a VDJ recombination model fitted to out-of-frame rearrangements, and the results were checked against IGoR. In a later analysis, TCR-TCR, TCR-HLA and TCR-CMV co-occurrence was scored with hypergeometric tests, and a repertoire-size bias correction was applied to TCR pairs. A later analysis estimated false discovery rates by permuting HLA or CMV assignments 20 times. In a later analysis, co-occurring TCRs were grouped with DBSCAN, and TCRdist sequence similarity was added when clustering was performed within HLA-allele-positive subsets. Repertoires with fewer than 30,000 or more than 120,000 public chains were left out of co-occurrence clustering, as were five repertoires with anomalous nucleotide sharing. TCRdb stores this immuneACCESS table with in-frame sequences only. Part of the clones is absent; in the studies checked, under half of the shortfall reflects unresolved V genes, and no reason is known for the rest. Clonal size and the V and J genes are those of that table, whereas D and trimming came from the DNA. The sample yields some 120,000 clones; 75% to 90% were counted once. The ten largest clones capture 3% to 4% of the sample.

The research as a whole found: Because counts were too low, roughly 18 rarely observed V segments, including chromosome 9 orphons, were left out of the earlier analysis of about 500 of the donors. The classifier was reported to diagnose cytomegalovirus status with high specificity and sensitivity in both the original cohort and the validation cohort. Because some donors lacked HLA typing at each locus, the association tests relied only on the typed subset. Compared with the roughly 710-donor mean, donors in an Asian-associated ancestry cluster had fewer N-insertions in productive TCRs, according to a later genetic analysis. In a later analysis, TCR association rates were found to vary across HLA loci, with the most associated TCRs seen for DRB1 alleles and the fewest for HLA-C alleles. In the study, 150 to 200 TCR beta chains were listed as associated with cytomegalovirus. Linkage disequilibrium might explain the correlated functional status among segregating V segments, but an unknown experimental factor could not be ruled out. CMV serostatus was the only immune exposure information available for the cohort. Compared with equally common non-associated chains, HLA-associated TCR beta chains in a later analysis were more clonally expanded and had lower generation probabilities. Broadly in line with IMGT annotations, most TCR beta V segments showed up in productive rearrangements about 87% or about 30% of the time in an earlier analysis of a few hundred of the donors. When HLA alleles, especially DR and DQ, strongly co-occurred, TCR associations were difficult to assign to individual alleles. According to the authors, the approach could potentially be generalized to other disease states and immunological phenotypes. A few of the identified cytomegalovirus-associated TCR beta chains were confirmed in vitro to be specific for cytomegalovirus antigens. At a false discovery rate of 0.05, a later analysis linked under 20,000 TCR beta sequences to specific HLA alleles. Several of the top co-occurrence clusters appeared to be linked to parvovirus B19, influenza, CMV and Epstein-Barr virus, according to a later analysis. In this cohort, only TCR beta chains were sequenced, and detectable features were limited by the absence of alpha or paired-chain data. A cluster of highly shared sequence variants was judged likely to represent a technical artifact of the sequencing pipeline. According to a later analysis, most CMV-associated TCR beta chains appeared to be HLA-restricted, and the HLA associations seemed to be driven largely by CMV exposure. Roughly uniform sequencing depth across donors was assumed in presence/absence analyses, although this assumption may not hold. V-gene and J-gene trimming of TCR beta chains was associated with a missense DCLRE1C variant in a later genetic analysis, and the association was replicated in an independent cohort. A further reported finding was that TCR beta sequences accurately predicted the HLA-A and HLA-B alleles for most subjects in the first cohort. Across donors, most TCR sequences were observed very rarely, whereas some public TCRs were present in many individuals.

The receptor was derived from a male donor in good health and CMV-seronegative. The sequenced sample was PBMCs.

The CDR3 amino acid sequence is: CASSGIRGTGELFF. The sequenced DNA: TGTGCCAGCAGCGGAATCAGGGGCACCGGGGAGCTGTTTTTT. Here the chain combines TRBV5-6 and TRBJ2-2; TRBD1 is a weak D gene call, 6 bases matching. V drops 4 bases and J drops 4 bases, leaving 11 bases in between. CDR1 SGHDT and CDR2 YYEEEE were looked up in the germline V gene. The CDR3 goes from the cysteine to the phenylalanine over 14 residues. Only the CDR3 DNA is retained, 42 bases long and in frame from the first base.